The TCR beta chain under discussion was sequenced for a study of T cells after posttransplantation cyclophosphamide. Study-wide results and caveats: Later blood repertoires were often dominated by clones from the donor CD8+ memory compartment. TRB clonality was highly associated with recipient CMV seropositivity and reactivation. TRB overlap between skin or GI tissue T cells and blood was limited.

Sequencing used immunoSEQ multiplex PCR; TCRdb keeps in-frame clones, though not all of them. The sample includes some 40,000 clones, none of them occurring once. This clone was found many times. The antigen remains unidentified. Peripheral blood was collected from the related graft donor on the marrow donation day. The germline V gene has CDR1 MGHRA and CDR2 YSYEKL. V lost 0 bases to trimming and J lost 1 base, with 15 bases between them. The CDR3 covers 17 residues. This TCR derives from a man between 40 and 49 years old in good health, CMV-negative, and a related stem cell transplant donor. The sequenced material came from PBMCs. The gene calls are TRBV4-1 and TRBJ1-1; D is ambiguous. CDR3 DNA: TGCGCCAGCAGCCAAGATTCCCCAGTTGCGGCGAACACTGAAGCTTTCTTT. It translates to CASSQDSPVAANTEAFF.